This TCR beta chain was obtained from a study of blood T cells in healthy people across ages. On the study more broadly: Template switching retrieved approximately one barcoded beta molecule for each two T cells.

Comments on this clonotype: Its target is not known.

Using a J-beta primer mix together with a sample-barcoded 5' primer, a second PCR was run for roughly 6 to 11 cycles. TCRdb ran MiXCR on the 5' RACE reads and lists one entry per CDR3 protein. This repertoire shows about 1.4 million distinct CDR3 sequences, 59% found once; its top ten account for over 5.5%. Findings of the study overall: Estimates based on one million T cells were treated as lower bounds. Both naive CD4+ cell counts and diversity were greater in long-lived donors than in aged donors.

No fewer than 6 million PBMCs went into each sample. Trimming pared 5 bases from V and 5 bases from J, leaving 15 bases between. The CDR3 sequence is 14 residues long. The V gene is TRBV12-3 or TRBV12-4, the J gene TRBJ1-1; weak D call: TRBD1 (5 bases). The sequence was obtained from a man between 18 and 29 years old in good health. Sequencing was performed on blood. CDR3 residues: CASSPVEGWTEAFF. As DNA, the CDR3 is TGTGCCAGCAGTCCGGTGGAGGGGTGGACTGAAGCTTTCTTT.